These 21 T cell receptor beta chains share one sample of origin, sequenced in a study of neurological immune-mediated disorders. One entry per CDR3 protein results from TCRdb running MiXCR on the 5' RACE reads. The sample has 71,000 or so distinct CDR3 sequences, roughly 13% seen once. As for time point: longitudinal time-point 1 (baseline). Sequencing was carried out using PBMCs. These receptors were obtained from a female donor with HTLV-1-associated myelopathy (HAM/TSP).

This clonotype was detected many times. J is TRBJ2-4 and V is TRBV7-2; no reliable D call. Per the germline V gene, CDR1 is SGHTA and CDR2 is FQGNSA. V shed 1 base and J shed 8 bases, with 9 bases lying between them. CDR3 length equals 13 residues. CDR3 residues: CASSLDRRDIQYF. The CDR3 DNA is TGTGCCAGCAGCTTAGATCGCCGGGACATTCAGTACTTC.

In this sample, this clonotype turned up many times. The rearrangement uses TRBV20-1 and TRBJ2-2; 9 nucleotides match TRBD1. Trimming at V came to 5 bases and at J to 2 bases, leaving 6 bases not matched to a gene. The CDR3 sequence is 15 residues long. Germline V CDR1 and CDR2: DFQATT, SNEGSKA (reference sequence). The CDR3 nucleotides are TGCAGTGCTCCGGGACAGGGAAGAAACACCGGGGAGCTGTTTTTT. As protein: CSAPGQGRNTGELFF.

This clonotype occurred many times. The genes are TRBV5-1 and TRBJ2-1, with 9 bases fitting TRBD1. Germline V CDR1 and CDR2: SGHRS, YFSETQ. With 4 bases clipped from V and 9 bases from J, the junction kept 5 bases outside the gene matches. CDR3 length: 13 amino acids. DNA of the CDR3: TGCGCCAGCAGCGGGACAGGGTCTGGTGAGCAGTTCTTC. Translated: CASSGTGSGEQFF.

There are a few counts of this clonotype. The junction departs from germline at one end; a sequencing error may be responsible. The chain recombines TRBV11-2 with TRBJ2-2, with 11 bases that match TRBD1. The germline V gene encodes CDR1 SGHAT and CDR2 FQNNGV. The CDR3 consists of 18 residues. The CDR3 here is CANSLRTGGLKNTGELFF. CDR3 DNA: TGTGCCAACAGCTTACGGACAGGGGGCTTAAAGAACACCGGGGAGCTGTTTTTT.

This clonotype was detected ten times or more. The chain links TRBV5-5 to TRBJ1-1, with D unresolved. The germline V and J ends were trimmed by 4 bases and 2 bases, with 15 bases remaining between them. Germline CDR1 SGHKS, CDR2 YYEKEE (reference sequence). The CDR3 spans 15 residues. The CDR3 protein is CASSRKLTDNTEAFF. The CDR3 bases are TGTGCCAGCAGCCGAAAATTGACGGATAACACTGAAGCTTTCTTT.

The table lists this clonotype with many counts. The CDR3 spells CASSDGQGAVDEQFF. For the CDR3, the DNA is TGTGCCAGCAGTGACGGACAGGGGGCTGTTGATGAGCAGTTCTTC. This chain joins TRBV6-1 and TRBJ2-1, with 11 nucleotides matching TRBD1. Per germline, CDR1 MNHNS and CDR2 SASEGT. The CDR3 has 15 residues. V gave up 3 bases and J gave up 8 bases; unmatched junction bases: 6.

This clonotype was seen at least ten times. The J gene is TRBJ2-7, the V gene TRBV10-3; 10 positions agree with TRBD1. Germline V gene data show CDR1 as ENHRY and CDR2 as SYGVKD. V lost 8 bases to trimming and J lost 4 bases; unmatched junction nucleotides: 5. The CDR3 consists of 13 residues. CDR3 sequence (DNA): TGTGCCATCGGGACAGGGGACTTGTACGAGCAGTACTTC. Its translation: CAIGTGDLYEQYF.

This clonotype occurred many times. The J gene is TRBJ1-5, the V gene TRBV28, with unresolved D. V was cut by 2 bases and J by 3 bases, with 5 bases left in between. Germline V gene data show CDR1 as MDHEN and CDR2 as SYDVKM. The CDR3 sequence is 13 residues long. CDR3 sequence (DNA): TGTGCCAGCAGTTTAATCGACAATCAGCCCCAGCATTTT. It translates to CASSLIDNQPQHF. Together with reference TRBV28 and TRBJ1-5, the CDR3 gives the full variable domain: DVKVTQSSRYLVKRTGEKVFLECVQDMDHENMFWYRQDPGLGLRLIYFSYDVKMKEKGDIPEGYSVSREKKERFSLILESASTNQTSMYLCASSLIDNQPQHFGDGTRLSIL.

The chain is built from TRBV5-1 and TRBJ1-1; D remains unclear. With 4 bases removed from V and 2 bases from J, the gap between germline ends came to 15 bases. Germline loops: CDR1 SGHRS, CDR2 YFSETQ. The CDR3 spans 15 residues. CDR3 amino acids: CASSLAGGGNTEAFF. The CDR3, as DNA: TGCGCCAGCAGCCTGGCGGGCGGAGGAAACACTGAAGCTTTCTTT.

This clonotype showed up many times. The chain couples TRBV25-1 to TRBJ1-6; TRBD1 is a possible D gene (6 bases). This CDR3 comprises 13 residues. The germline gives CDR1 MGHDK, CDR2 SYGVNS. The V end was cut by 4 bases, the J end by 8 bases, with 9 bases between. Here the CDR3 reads CASSGYRDSPLHF. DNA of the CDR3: TGTGCCAGCAGTGGCTACAGGGATTCACCCCTCCACTTT.

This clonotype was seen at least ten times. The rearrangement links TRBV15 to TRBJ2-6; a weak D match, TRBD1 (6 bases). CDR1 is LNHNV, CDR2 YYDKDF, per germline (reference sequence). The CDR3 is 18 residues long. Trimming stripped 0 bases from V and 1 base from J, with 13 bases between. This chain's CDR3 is CATSRDSGRGSGANVLTF. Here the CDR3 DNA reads TGTGCCACCAGCAGAGATTCCGGCAGGGGTTCTGGGGCCAACGTCCTGACTTTC.

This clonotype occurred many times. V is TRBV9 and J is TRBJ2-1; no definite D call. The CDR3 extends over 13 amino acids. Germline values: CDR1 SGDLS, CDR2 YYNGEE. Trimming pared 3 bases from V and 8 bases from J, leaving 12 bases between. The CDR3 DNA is TGTGCCAGCAGCGCTCGACCCCTCGATGAGCAGTTCTTC. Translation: CASSARPLDEQFF.

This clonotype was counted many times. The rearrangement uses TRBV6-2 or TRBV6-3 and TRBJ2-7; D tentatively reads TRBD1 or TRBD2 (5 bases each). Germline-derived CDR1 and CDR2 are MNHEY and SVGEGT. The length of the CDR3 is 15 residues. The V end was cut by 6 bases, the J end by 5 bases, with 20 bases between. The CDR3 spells CASRSSGTEGHEQYF. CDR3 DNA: TGTGCCAGCAGATCATCCGGGACCGAGGGCCACGAGCAGTACTTC.

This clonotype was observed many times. CDR3 residues: CSASSDSTYEQYF. The CDR3 coding sequence is TGCAGTGCTAGTTCGGACAGTACCTACGAGCAGTACTTC. The V gene is TRBV20-1, the J gene TRBJ2-7, with a tentative D call TRBD1 (6 bases). The length of the CDR3 is 13 residues. V shed 3 bases and J shed 2 bases, with 11 bases lying between them. CDR1 and CDR2 (germline): DFQATT, SNEGSKA (reference sequence).

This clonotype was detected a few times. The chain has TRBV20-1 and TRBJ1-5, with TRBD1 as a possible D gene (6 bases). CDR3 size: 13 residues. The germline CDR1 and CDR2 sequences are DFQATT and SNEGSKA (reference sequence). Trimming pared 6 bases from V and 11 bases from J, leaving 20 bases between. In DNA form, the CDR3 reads TGCAGTGCCTCGGGGGCGGGATTGAGGGCCCAGCATTTT. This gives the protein CSASGAGLRAQHF.

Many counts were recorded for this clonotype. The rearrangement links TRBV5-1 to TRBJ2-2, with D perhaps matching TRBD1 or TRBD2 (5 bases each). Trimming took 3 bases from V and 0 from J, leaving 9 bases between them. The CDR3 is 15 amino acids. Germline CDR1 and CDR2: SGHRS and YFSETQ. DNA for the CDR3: TGCGCCAGCAGCTCGGGACCGTCGAACACCGGGGAGCTGTTTTTT. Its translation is CASSSGPSNTGELFF.

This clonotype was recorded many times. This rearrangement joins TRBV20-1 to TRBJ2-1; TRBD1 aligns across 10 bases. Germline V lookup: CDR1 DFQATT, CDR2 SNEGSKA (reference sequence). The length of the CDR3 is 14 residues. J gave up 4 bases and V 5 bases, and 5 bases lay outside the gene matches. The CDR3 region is CSADRTGGYNEQFF. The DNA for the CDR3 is TGCAGTGCTGACCGGACAGGGGGTTACAATGAGCAGTTCTTC.

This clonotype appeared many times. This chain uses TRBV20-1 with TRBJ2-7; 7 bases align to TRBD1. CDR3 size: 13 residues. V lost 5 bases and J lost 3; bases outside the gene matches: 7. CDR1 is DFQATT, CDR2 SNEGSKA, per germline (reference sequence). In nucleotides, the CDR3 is TGCAGTGCTCGGACAGGTGGACTCTACGAGCAGTACTTC. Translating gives CSARTGGLYEQYF.

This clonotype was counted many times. CDR3 loop: CASTRDGRDEQYF. In DNA form, the CDR3 reads TGCGCCAGCACGCGGGACGGGCGCGACGAGCAGTACTTC. This rearrangement joins TRBV5-1 to TRBJ2-7; D perhaps matches TRBD2 (6 bases). The germline V and J ends were trimmed by 6 bases and 5 bases, with 15 bases remaining between them. Germline loops: CDR1 SGHRS, CDR2 YFSETQ. This CDR3 has 13 residues.

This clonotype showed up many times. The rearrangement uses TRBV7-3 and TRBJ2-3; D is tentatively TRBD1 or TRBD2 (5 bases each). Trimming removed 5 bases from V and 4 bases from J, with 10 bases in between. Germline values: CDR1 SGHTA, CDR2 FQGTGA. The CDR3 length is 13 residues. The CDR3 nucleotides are TGTGCCAGCAGCCAGGGAGTAGCAGATACGCAGTATTTT. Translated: CASSQGVADTQYF.

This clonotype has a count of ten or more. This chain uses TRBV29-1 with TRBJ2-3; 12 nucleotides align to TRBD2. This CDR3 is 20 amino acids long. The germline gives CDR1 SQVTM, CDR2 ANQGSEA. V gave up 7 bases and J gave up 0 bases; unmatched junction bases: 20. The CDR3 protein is CSAEGVPGLAGSLSTDTQYF. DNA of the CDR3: TGCAGCGCTGAGGGAGTCCCGGGACTAGCGGGTTCTCTTAGCACAGATACGCAGTATTTT.